This is a list of T cell receptor beta chains from one sample in a study of cytomegalovirus exposure and HLA in healthy donors. Sequencing was performed with immunoSEQ multiplex PCR; in TCRdb, only in-frame clones are kept and a portion is missing. The sample includes 95,000 to 120,000 clones, nearly 97% of them seen just once. Sequenced: PBMCs. The source of these receptors is a woman younger than 30 in good health and CMV-seronegative. The CDR3 runs from the conserved cysteine through the conserved F or W. The D gene is left open where the match is weak. Clone size is shown for a subset of rows, as once, few, many or a class of expanded clone.

d_call,cdr3_length,v_call,clone_size,j_call,cdr3_aa,cdr3_nt
-,15,TRBV29-1,-,TRBJ2-3,CSVEMWGDSTDTQYF,TGCAGCGTTGAGATGTGGGGGGACAGCACAGATACGCAGTATTTT
TRBD2,16,TRBV5-1,few,TRBJ2-7,CASSLGLAGLYYEQYF,TGCGCCAGCAGCTTGGGGCTAGCGGGCCTTTATTACGAGCAGTACTTC
TRBD2,16,TRBV2,-,TRBJ2-3,CASSERSGGAIDTQYF,TGTGCCAGCAGTGAAAGGAGCGGGGGGGCAATAGATACGCAGTATTTT
TRBD1,15,TRBV5-6,-,TRBJ1-2,CASSPNRGIGYGYTF,TGTGCCAGCAGCCCGAACAGGGGAATCGGCTATGGCTACACCTTC
TRBD2,16,TRBV6-5,-,TRBJ2-3,CASSYGDSGGLDTQYF,TGTGCCAGCAGTTACGGTGATAGCGGGGGGCTAGATACGCAGTATTTT
-,19,TRBV5-4,-,TRBJ1-4,CASSLGGPTGITTNEKLFF,TGTGCCAGCAGCTTGGGGGGGCCGACAGGCATAACAACTAATGAAAAACTGTTTTTT
TRBD1,15,TRBV19,-,TRBJ2-7,CASSSTGTAPYEQYF,TGTGCCAGTAGCTCAACCGGGACAGCACCTTACGAGCAGTACTTC
-,15,TRBV4-1,once,TRBJ2-6,CASGQGPSGANVLTF,TGCGCCAGCGGTCAAGGGCCCTCTGGGGCCAACGTCCTGACTTTC
-,13,TRBV27,-,TRBJ2-7,CASSLAAAYEQYF,TGTGCCAGCAGTTTAGCGGCAGCCTACGAGCAGTACTTC
-,16,TRBV7-8,-,TRBJ1-1,CASSRTEGRWNTEAFF,TGTGCCAGCAGCAGGACGGAGGGGCGGTGGAACACTGAAGCTTTCTTT
-,14,TRBV5-1,-,TRBJ2-1,CASSLAQGYNEQFF,TGCGCCAGCAGCTTGGCCCAGGGTTACAATGAGCAGTTCTTC
-,14,TRBV18,-,TRBJ2-7,CASSPPVYTYEQYF,TGTGCCAGCTCACCACCGGTCTATACCTACGAGCAGTACTTC
TRBD2,14,TRBV28,-,TRBJ2-7,CASSLWAGGGEQYF,TGTGCCAGCAGTTTATGGGCGGGCGGGGGCGAGCAGTACTTC
-,14,TRBV30,-,TRBJ2-3,CAWIERGAKDTQYF,TGTGCCTGGATAGAACGGGGGGCCAAGGATACGCAGTATTTT
-,10,TRBV2,-,TRBJ1-1,CASGSGRAFF,TGTGCCAGCGGGTCGGGTCGAGCTTTCTTT
-,13,TRBV18,-,TRBJ1-1,CASSSLEDTEAFF,TGTGCCAGCTCATCTCTCGAGGACACTGAAGCTTTCTTT
-,15,TRBV7-8,-,TRBJ1-1,CASSAKVEVNTEAFF,TGTGCCAGCAGCGCCAAGGTGGAGGTGAACACTGAAGCTTTCTTT
-,17,TRBV18,once,TRBJ2-4,CASSPPSEGGNGNIQYF,TGTGCCAGCTCACCACCGTCGGAGGGTGGTAATGGAAACATTCAGTACTTC
-,22,TRBV19,-,TRBJ1-3,CASSINGIGPRDRRDSGNTIYF,TGTGCCAGTAGTATTAATGGGATAGGCCCCCGCGACAGGCGAGACTCTGGAAACACCATATATTTT
TRBD2,14,TRBV10-3,once,TRBJ2-3,CAIRTSGGADTQYF,TGTGCCATCAGGACTAGCGGGGGGGCAGATACGCAGTATTTT
-,15,TRBV2,-,TRBJ1-3,CASSKGANSGNTIYF,TGTGCCAGCAGTAAAGGGGCGAACTCTGGAAACACCATATATTTT
-,13,TRBV4-3,-,TRBJ1-2,CASSHEANYGYTF,TGCGCCAGCAGCCACGAGGCTAACTATGGCTACACCTTC
TRBD2,18,TRBV9,-,TRBJ2-2,CASSAQLAGGYYTGELFF,TGTGCCAGCAGCGCCCAACTAGCGGGGGGATACTACACCGGGGAGCTGTTTTTT
TRBD1,19,TRBV28,-,TRBJ1-6,CASSLRTGGTRSYNSPLHF,TGTGCCAGCAGTTTAAGGACAGGGGGTACGAGGTCTTATAATTCACCCCTCCACTTT
TRBD2,15,TRBV7-9,-,TRBJ2-7,CASSSTSGTTYEQYF,TGTGCCAGCAGCTCCACTAGCGGGACAACCTACGAGCAGTACTTC
TRBD1,14,TRBV9,-,TRBJ1-2,CASSGSTGGGGYTF,TGTGCCAGCAGCGGGAGCACAGGGGGCGGTGGCTACACCTTC
-,13,TRBV11-2,-,TRBJ1-5,CASSHTPGQPQHF,TGTGCCAGCAGCCACACCCCGGGTCAGCCCCAGCATTTT
-,14,TRBV7-8,-,TRBJ1-5,CASSLGFSDQPQHF,TGTGCCAGCAGCTTAGGTTTCAGCGATCAGCCCCAGCATTTT
TRBD2,18,TRBV4-2,-,TRBJ2-7,CASSQPGLAAVRSYEQYF,TGTGCCAGCAGCCAACCGGGACTAGCGGCCGTTCGGAGCTACGAGCAGTACTTC
TRBD2,14,TRBV18,-,TRBJ2-7,CASSPWEGGSEQYF,TGTGCCAGCTCACCATGGGAGGGAGGCTCCGAGCAGTACTTC
-,11,TRBV20-1,-,TRBJ1-1,CSASYRIKAFF,TGCAGTGCTAGTTACAGGATCAAAGCTTTCTTT
-,14,TRBV5-1,-,TRBJ2-5,CASSWEYRQETQYF,TGCGCCAGCAGCTGGGAGTATCGGCAAGAGACCCAGTACTTC
TRBD2,15,TRBV7-2,-,TRBJ2-7,CASSPRTSGSYEQYF,TGTGCCAGCAGCCCACGGACTAGCGGCTCCTACGAGCAGTACTTC
-,16,TRBV9,once,TRBJ1-3,CASSPPGTHSGNTIYF,TGTGCCAGCAGCCCCCCAGGCACACACTCTGGAAACACCATATATTTT
-,17,TRBV7-9,-,TRBJ2-2,CASSSHVRVKNTGELFF,TGTGCCAGCAGCTCCCATGTCAGGGTGAAGAACACCGGGGAGCTGTTTTTT
-,18,TRBV7-2,-,TRBJ2-1,CASSPQALLRVGNNEQFF,TGTGCCAGCAGCCCACAGGCCCTCCTACGGGTTGGAAACAATGAGCAGTTCTTC
TRBD1,14,TRBV6-5,-,TRBJ1-5,CASSQTGDNQPQHF,TGTGCCAGCAGTCAGACAGGGGACAATCAGCCCCAGCATTTT
TRBD1,16,TRBV11-1,-,TRBJ2-5,CASSLRGQGIQETQYF,TGTGCCAGCAGCTTAAGGGGACAGGGGATCCAAGAGACCCAGTACTTC
TRBD2,13,TRBV7-9,once,TRBJ2-7,CASSLGRTYEQYF,TGTGCCAGCAGCCTCGGGAGGACCTACGAGCAGTACTTC
TRBD2,16,TRBV11-2,-,TRBJ2-5,CASSRIAGGRQETQYF,TGTGCCAGCAGCCGAATCGCGGGGGGCCGCCAAGAGACCCAGTACTTC
-,15,TRBV5-6,once,TRBJ2-2,CASSLGGLNTGELFF,TGTGCCAGCAGCTTGGGGGGGCTTAACACCGGGGAGCTGTTTTTT
-,16,TRBV6-5,-,TRBJ1-4,CASSSRDPGAGEKLFF,TGTGCCAGCAGTTCCCGGGACCCAGGGGCTGGTGAAAAACTGTTTTTT